Listed below are T cell receptor beta chains from one sample, sequenced in a study of OX40 agonist ivuxolimab in advanced cancers. TCRdb keeps only in-frame clones here, not all; method: immunoSEQ multiplex PCR. This sample has roughly 65,000 clones, with 85% to 90% found just once. The sequences come from CD4+ or CD8+ T cells sorted from blood, collected in a trial of the OX40 agonist ivuxolimab. The receptors were gathered from an adult with an advanced solid tumor such as melanoma, head and neck, liver or kidney cancer. CDR3s include the opening cysteine and the closing phenylalanine or tryptophan. The order of the fields is CDR3 DNA, CDR3 protein, clone size, D gene, V gene, J gene, CDR3 length. D genes are given only for firm matches. Not every row has a clone size; where given, it reads once, few, many or a size class.

TGTGCCAGCAGCTCCGGGGCGGGAGGACGCAATGAGCAGTTCTTC	CASSSGAGGRNEQFF	.	TRBD2	TRBV6-5	TRBJ2-1	15
TGTGCCAGCAGCTTAAGGGGAGACTACTCCTACGAGCAGTACTTC	CASSLRGDYSYEQYF	.	.	TRBV7-2	TRBJ2-7	15
TGCGCCAGCAGCTTGAGCCTAGCGGGACCCAATGAGCAGTTCTTC	CASSLSLAGPNEQFF	once	TRBD2	TRBV5-1	TRBJ2-1	15
TGTGCCAGCAGGGAAACAGGTCGTGGAAACACCATATATTTT	CASRETGRGNTIYF	.	.	TRBV6-5	TRBJ1-3	14
TGTGCCAGCAGCTCGGGGTCTCCATTCTCCACTGAAGCTTTCTTT	CASSSGSPFSTEAFF	.	.	TRBV5-6	TRBJ1-1	15
TGTGCCAGCAGCGTAGAGAGCGACTATGGCTACACCTTC	CASSVESDYGYTF	few	.	TRBV9	TRBJ1-2	13
TGTGCCAGCAGCTTGGAAGGCACCCGAACAGCCGTGGACCCCTATGGCTACACCTTC	CASSLEGTRTAVDPYGYTF	.	.	TRBV5-6	TRBJ1-2	19
TGTGCCAGCACCCGGTACAATGAGCAGTTCTTC	CASTRYNEQFF	.	.	TRBV6-5	TRBJ2-1	11
TGTGCCAGCAGGAAGAGGTCAGGGGAATACGAGCAGTACTTC	CASRKRSGEYEQYF	.	.	TRBV6-6	TRBJ2-7	14
TGCGCCAGCAGCTTGGCGGCACTCCCCAATGAGCAGTTCTTC	CASSLAALPNEQFF	once	.	TRBV5-1	TRBJ2-1	14
TGTGCCAGCAGCGTAGGGGCAGGGGGCGGGAATGAGCAGTTCTTC	CASSVGAGGGNEQFF	.	TRBD1	TRBV9	TRBJ2-1	15
TGCGCCAGCAGCTTGAGGGGGGACGACGAGCAGTACTTC	CASSLRGDDEQYF	.	.	TRBV5-1	TRBJ2-7	13
TGTGCCAGTAGTATCAGTCGGGATCGGGTTAATGAGCAGTTCTTC	CASSISRDRVNEQFF	.	.	TRBV19	TRBJ2-1	15
TGTGCCAGCAGCTTGGCTCTGGACCGCTCCTACAATGAGCAGTTCTTC	CASSLALDRSYNEQFF	.	.	TRBV5-4	TRBJ2-1	16
TGTGCCAGCAGCTTAGGGACAGGCAATGAGCAGTTCTTC	CASSLGTGNEQFF	.	TRBD1	TRBV11-3	TRBJ2-1	13
TGTGCCTGGAGTTTAGCCTACGAGCAGTACTTC	CAWSLAYEQYF	.	.	TRBV30	TRBJ2-7	11
TGTGCCAGCAGCTTAGGACTAGCGGGGGGGCGGGAGACCCAGTACTTC	CASSLGLAGGRETQYF	.	TRBD2	TRBV7-2	TRBJ2-5	16
TGTGCCAGCAGCCGGGACCAGGGGTCAGAGTTCTTC	CASSRDQGSEFF	.	.	TRBV7-2	TRBJ2-1	12
TGTGCCACCAGGGGAGGGACCATGGGTAGGGATGAGCAGTTCTTC	CATRGGTMGRDEQFF	.	.	TRBV28	TRBJ2-1	15
TGTGCTAGTGGCCGAGGGTTAGAGGATACGCAGTATTTT	CASGRGLEDTQYF	.	.	TRBV12-5	TRBJ2-3	13
TGTGCCAGCAGTTTATATCGGGGTTCCCCTGAAGCTTTCTTT	CASSLYRGSPEAFF	once	.	TRBV28	TRBJ1-1	14
TGTGCCAGCAGCTCGGGACGACCCTTAGCCAAAAACATTCAGTACTTC	CASSSGRPLAKNIQYF	.	.	TRBV7-9	TRBJ2-4	16
TGTGCCAGCAGGTCGGCGCTAGCGGGGGTTTACGAGCAGTACTTC	CASRSALAGVYEQYF	.	TRBD2	TRBV6-5	TRBJ2-7	15
TGTGCCAGCAGACCCTCTCTGGACACTGAAGCTTTCTTT	CASRPSLDTEAFF	.	.	TRBV28	TRBJ1-1	13
TGTGCCAGCAGTGAAGGGGGGGGTCTGGCGGGAGAGACCCAGTACTTC	CASSEGGGLAGETQYF	.	TRBD2	TRBV6-1	TRBJ2-5	16
TGTGCCAGCAGCTCAGGGGGCAGTTCTAACTATGGCTACACCTTC	CASSSGGSSNYGYTF	.	TRBD1	TRBV5-8	TRBJ1-2	15
TGTGCCAGCAGGAACTTTTACGAGCAGTACTTC	CASRNFYEQYF	.	.	TRBV28	TRBJ2-7	11
TGTGCCAGCAGCCCTCTATCCGGGACAGGGCACCAGCCCCAGCATTTT	CASSPLSGTGHQPQHF	.	TRBD1	TRBV7-8	TRBJ1-5	16
TGTGCCAGCAGCAAAGCGGGACTAGCGGGGGGCGCGGGAGGCGGGGCGCAGTATTTT	CASSKAGLAGGAGGGAQYF	.	.	TRBV21-1	TRBJ2-3	19
TGTGCCAGCAGCACATCGTGGAACAGGGGGAGGGGAAACTATGGCTACACCTTC	CASSTSWNRGRGNYGYTF	few	TRBD1	TRBV5-6	TRBJ1-2	18
TGTGGCATACAGGGTGTACTCCACTTT	CGIQGVLHF	few	.	TRBV12-5	TRBJ1-6	9
TGTGCCAGCAGCCAAACACCTTACGCAACCGGGACAGGGCTTGCTTATTCACCCCTCCACTTT	CASSQTPYATGTGLAYSPLHF	.	TRBD1	TRBV14	TRBJ1-6	21
TGTGCCAGCAGCCTAACGGGACAGGGGGGGCAAGAGACCCAGTACTTC	CASSLTGQGGQETQYF	.	TRBD1	TRBV9	TRBJ2-5	16
TGTGCCAGTCGACGGGAGGGCCTTATGGATGAGCAGTTCTTC	CASRREGLMDEQFF	.	TRBD2	TRBV27	TRBJ2-1	14
TGTGCCATCAGTGAGTCTCGGGGGACTAATGAAAAACTGTTTTTT	CAISESRGTNEKLFF	.	.	TRBV10-3	TRBJ1-4	15
TGTGCCAGCAGTTACCGGACTAGCGGAAGCACAGATACGCAGTATTTT	CASSYRTSGSTDTQYF	.	TRBD2	TRBV6-5	TRBJ2-3	16
TGTGCCAGCAGGACAGGGGGCCGTTTCAACTACGAGCAGTACTTC	CASRTGGRFNYEQYF	.	TRBD1	TRBV6-5	TRBJ2-7	15
TGTGCCAGCAGCTTAGGGTCAAGTCATAATTCACCCCTCCACTTT	CASSLGSSHNSPLHF	.	.	TRBV7-2	TRBJ1-6	15
TGTGCCAGCAGACTTAACACCGGGGAGCTGTTTTTT	CASRLNTGELFF	.	.	TRBV25-1	TRBJ2-2	12
TGCGCCAGCAGCCACGCCCTAGCGGGGGGGGATACGCAGTATTTT	CASSHALAGGDTQYF	.	TRBD2	TRBV4-3	TRBJ2-3	15
TGTGCCAGCAGTTCCTGGGGTTGGGGTAAAGATGGCAATCAGCCCCAGCATTTT	CASSSWGWGKDGNQPQHF	.	.	TRBV28	TRBJ1-5	18
TGCAGCGTTGAGTCGCAGGGCTCTGGAAACACCATATATTTT	CSVESQGSGNTIYF	.	.	TRBV29-1	TRBJ1-3	14
TGTGCCAGCAGCAGCGGGGGGGGAAGGGAGACAGATACGCAGTATTTT	CASSSGGGRETDTQYF	.	TRBD2	TRBV7-2	TRBJ2-3	16
TGTGCCAGCAGCGTAGCTCCCGGGAGGGCCCACGGGGAGCTGTTTTTT	CASSVAPGRAHGELFF	.	TRBD2	TRBV9	TRBJ2-2	16
TGTGCCTGTACCAGTACTGGGACAGCAAATGGCTACACCTTC	CACTSTGTANGYTF	once	TRBD1	TRBV19	TRBJ1-2	14
TGTGCCAGCAGCGTAGCAACGGGGCGCGTCGGAAGGACTGAAGCTTTCTTT	CASSVATGRVGRTEAFF	.	.	TRBV9	TRBJ1-1	17
TGCAGTGCCCAACAGAGAAACATTCAGTACTTC	CSAQQRNIQYF	.	.	TRBV20-1	TRBJ2-4	11
TGTGCCAGCAGGAATGACAGGAGCTCCTACAATGAGCAGTTCTTC	CASRNDRSSYNEQFF	.	.	TRBV7-2	TRBJ2-1	15
TGCGCCAGCAGCTTGGGACAGGGGCGGACCTATGGCTACACCTTC	CASSLGQGRTYGYTF	.	TRBD1	TRBV5-1	TRBJ1-2	15
TGTGCCTGGAGTGGAAGGGTTGGGGTTATCTCTGGGGCCAACGTCCTGACTTTC	CAWSGRVGVISGANVLTF	few	.	TRBV30	TRBJ2-6	18
TGTGCCAGCAAGGACAGCCTTAATGAAAAACTGTTTTTT	CASKDSLNEKLFF	.	.	TRBV6-1	TRBJ1-4	13
TGTGCCAGCAGTTACCTAGGGCGGGAGGGACTCAACGAGCAGTACTTC	CASSYLGREGLNEQYF	.	TRBD2	TRBV6-5	TRBJ2-7	16
TGTGCCAGCTCACCAGTAGGAGGGAGCCAACCCTACGAGCAGTACTTC	CASSPVGGSQPYEQYF	.	.	TRBV18	TRBJ2-7	16
TGCGCCAAAAGTGTATCCAAAGGCTGCCAAGAGACCCAGTACTTC	CAKSVSKGCQETQYF	.	.	TRBV10-1	TRBJ2-5	15
TGTGCCAGCAGCTTACTGGCTAGCGGGAGCCTGAACACCGGGGAGCTGTTTTTT	CASSLLASGSLNTGELFF	once	TRBD2	TRBV7-2	TRBJ2-2	18
TGCAGCGTTGAAAGGCAGGGAAGTGTCGGGACCCAGTACTTC	CSVERQGSVGTQYF	.	.	TRBV29-1	TRBJ2-5	14
TGTGCCAGAAGGCAGGGACACACAGATACGCAGTATTTT	CARRQGHTDTQYF	.	.	TRBV5-3	TRBJ2-3	13
TGTGCCACCCAACCGGACAGGGTGAGGAACACTGAAGCTTTCTTT	CATQPDRVRNTEAFF	.	TRBD1	TRBV6-5	TRBJ1-1	15
TGTGCCAGTAAAGAGGGGGGAAGTAGAAGCAATCAGCCCCAGCATTTT	CASKEGGSRSNQPQHF	.	.	TRBV19	TRBJ1-5	16
TGTGCCAGCAGCTTACAGGGGGCCAAAGAGACCCAGTACTTC	CASSLQGAKETQYF	few	TRBD1	TRBV5-4	TRBJ2-5	14